This record concerns one TCR beta chain sequence. What it recognizes is unknown. This entry is derived from a study of OX40 agonist ivuxolimab in advanced cancers. Whole-study results and caveats: Low normalized T-cell clonal expansion also characterized some of the nonresponders. Averaged across samples, CD8+ T cells carried more expanded clones than CD4+ did. Clones of CD4+ and CD8+ blood T cells grew by week 6 at doses of 0.1 to 3.0 mg/kg.

With 8 bases clipped from V and 7 bases from J, the junction kept 9 bases outside the gene matches. Germline V gene lookup returns CDR1 SNHLY and CDR2 FYNNEI. The CDR3 is 14 amino acids. Repertoires were generated with immunoSEQ multiplex PCR, while TCRdb's copy carries only in-frame clones and drops some. Among approximately 98,000 clones listed, around 93% were seen once. The chain combines TRBV2 with TRBJ2-7, with 12 nucleotides matching TRBD1. The source was CD4+ or CD8+ T cells sorted from blood, collected in a trial of the OX40 agonist ivuxolimab. The clonotype comes from an adult with an advanced solid tumor such as melanoma, head and neck, liver or kidney cancer. CDR3 sequence (DNA): TGTGCCAGCGGACGGGGACAGGGGGCTGGTGAGCAGTACTTC. This codes for CASGRGQGAGEQYF.